The next 14 T cell receptor beta chains were all read from a single sample in a study of T cells after yellow fever vaccination. MiXCR, applied by TCRdb to the 5' RACE reads, yields one record per CDR3 protein. The table shows about 57,000 distinct CDR3 sequences, with roughly 7.4% occurring only once. Sample: CD8+ T cells sorted from PBMCs, taken 15 days after the yellow fever booster vaccination. The receptors shown here come from a young man who received the YFV17D yellow fever vaccine.

This clonotype was found many times. The chain is built from TRBV3-1 and TRBJ2-7; D possibly corresponds to TRBD2 (6 bases). The CDR3 extends over 15 amino acids. V shed 5 bases and J shed 5 bases, with 19 bases lying between them. Germline loops: CDR1 LGHDT, CDR2 YNNKEL (reference sequence). The CDR3 DNA follows: TGTGCCAGCAGCACCGGCAGGGACTTTTTAGACGAGCAGTACTTC. Its translation: CASSTGRDFLDEQYF.

This clonotype came up many times. The V and J genes are TRBV6-2 or TRBV6-3 and TRBJ1-2; D unclear. V gave up 2 bases and J gave up 3 bases, with 16 bases separating them. The CDR3 runs to 16 residues. CDR1 and CDR2 from the germline V gene are MNHEY and SVGEGT. This chain's CDR3 is CASSYSGHTGDYGYTF. The CDR3 DNA reads TGTGCCAGCAGTTACAGCGGTCACACGGGTGACTATGGCTACACCTTC.

In this sample, this clonotype turned up many times. The rearrangement joins TRBV30 to TRBJ2-1, with 11 bases matching TRBD2. The CDR3 is made up of 14 amino acids. CDR1 and CDR2 (germline): GTSNPN, SVGIG (reference sequence). V lost 5 bases, J lost 8 bases, and 8 bases stayed unmatched. CDR3 region: CAWHRASGRYEQFF. DNA of the CDR3: TGTGCCTGGCATAGGGCTAGCGGGAGGTATGAGCAGTTCTTC.

This clonotype was counted at least ten times. This chain's CDR3 is CSARDRDRGLTDTQYF. The CDR3 region has the DNA TGCAGTGCTAGGGACCGGGACAGGGGCCTCACAGATACGCAGTATTTT. V is TRBV20-1 and J is TRBJ2-3, with 10 positions matching TRBD1. Germline V CDR1 and CDR2: DFQATT, SNEGSKA (reference sequence). The CDR3 has 16 residues. Trimming took 3 bases from V and 2 from J; bases not matched to a gene: 8.

This clonotype was found many times. This rearrangement joins TRBV18 to TRBJ2-4; 7 bases fit TRBD1. Germline lookup yields CDR1 KGHSH and CDR2 LQKENI. The CDR3 consists of 17 residues. V lost 2 bases and J lost 6; bases outside the gene matches: 13. The CDR3 nucleotides read TGTGCCAGCTCACCAGAGGGACAGCTCCCCCGTGGAAACATTCAGTACTTC. It specifies CASSPEGQLPRGNIQYF.

This clonotype occurred many times. The chain recombines TRBV19 with TRBJ1-4; no firm D call. Germline values: CDR1 LNHDA, CDR2 SQIVND (reference sequence). The CDR3 extends over 13 amino acids. Deletions cut 11 bases from V and 6 bases from J, with 16 bases between. The CDR3 region has the DNA TGTGCCTCCACCGGGAGGGTGGATGAAAAACTGTTTTTT. Translated: CASTGRVDEKLFF. The full variable domain, with the rest looked up from reference TRBV19 and TRBJ1-4, is DGGITQSPKYLFRKEGQNVTLSCEQNLNHDAMYWYRQDPGQGLRLIYYSQIVNDFQKGDIAEGYSVSREKKESFPLTVTSAQKNPTAFYLCASTGRVDEKLFFGSGTQLSVL.

In this sample, this clonotype turned up many times. This chain joins TRBV27 and TRBJ2-7, with TRBD2 as a possible D gene (5 bases). Trimming removed 5 bases from V and 3 bases from J, with 14 bases in between. The CDR3 extends over 14 amino acids. Germline lookup yields CDR1 MNHEY and CDR2 SMNVEV (reference sequence). For the CDR3, the DNA is TGTGCCAGCAGTAGACTCGAAACTAGCTACGAGCAGTACTTC. Protein sequence: CASSRLETSYEQYF.

This clonotype was found many times. The gene calls are TRBV20-1 and TRBJ2-7; TRBD1 aligns across 7 bases. The CDR3 consists of 14 residues. The germline gives CDR1 DFQATT, CDR2 SNEGSKA (reference sequence). Trimming at V came to 5 bases and at J to 2 bases, leaving 9 bases not matched to a gene. CDR3 in amino acids: CSALGQEVPYEQYF. CDR3 bases: TGCAGTGCTTTAGGACAGGAGGTACCCTACGAGCAGTACTTC.

Points on this clonotype: A much larger clone is a single base away; this may be a read error. The chain carries TRBV11-2 and TRBJ2-3; no definite D call. CDR1 and CDR2 from the germline V gene are SGHAT and FQNNGV. V was shortened by 5 bases and J by 0 bases, with 18 bases between the two germline ends. The CDR3 runs to 17 residues. CDR3 sequence (DNA): TGTGCCAGCAGCCTCTCCTTCTTAGGAGCCAGCACAGATACGCAGTATTTT. Its translation is CASSLSFLGASTDTQYF.

This clonotype was detected ten times or more. The chain combines TRBV24-1 with TRBJ2-2, with D perhaps matching TRBD1 (6 bases). Germline CDR1 KGHDR, CDR2 SFDVKD. The CDR3 totals 16 residues. V lost 4 bases and J lost 3, with 14 bases in between. The CDR3 sequence: CATSDPDQGYTGELFF. For the CDR3, the DNA is TGTGCCACCAGTGACCCCGATCAGGGGTACACCGGGGAGCTGTTTTTT.

At least ten counts were recorded for this clonotype. This chain connects TRBV5-5 to TRBJ2-1; 9 bases line up with TRBD2. The CDR3 runs to 15 residues. Trimming cost V 4 bases and J 4 bases; bases outside gene matches: 6. Germline V gene sequence: CDR1 SGHKS, CDR2 YYEKEE (reference sequence). The CDR3 loop is CASSLGTSKYNEQFF. CDR3 sequence (DNA): TGTGCCAGCAGCCTCGGGACTAGCAAATACAATGAGCAGTTCTTC.

This clonotype was seen many times. V and J are TRBV7-2 and TRBJ2-3; TRBD1 aligns across 8 bases. Losses at the gene ends were 5 bases for V and 5 bases for J; bases not matched to a gene: 9. There are 15 residues in the CDR3. Germline CDR1 reads SGHTA; CDR2 reads FQGNSA. The DNA of the CDR3 is TGTGCCAGCAGCCCAGCGACAGGGGTTGGAGATACGCAGTATTTT. It specifies CASSPATGVGDTQYF.

This clonotype was seen repeatedly, ten times or more. The chain combines TRBV6-2 or TRBV6-3 with TRBJ2-5; 9 nucleotides align to TRBD2. Trimming at V came to 6 bases and at J to 2 bases, leaving 16 bases not matched to a gene. Germline V gives CDR1 MNHEY, CDR2 SVGEGT. CDR3 length: 18 residues. The CDR3 protein is CASRPRLAATNGQETQYF. Written as DNA, the CDR3 is TGTGCCAGCAGACCCAGACTAGCGGCTACGAACGGGCAAGAGACCCAGTACTTC.

This clonotype appeared many times. The V call is TRBV5-6, the J call TRBJ1-5; TRBD1 might be the D (5 bases). Trimming took off 0 bases at V and 11 bases at J, with 9 bases between the two ends. This CDR3 is 12 amino acids long. Germline V gene sequence: CDR1 SGHDT, CDR2 YYEEEE. The CDR3 nucleotides are TGTGCCAGCAGCTTGGGGGGGGGAGCCCAGCATTTT. This encodes CASSLGGGAQHF.